Each of the 6 T cell receptor beta chains below was sequenced from the same sample in a study of regulatory T cells in long-lasting Graves disease. According to the study, TCR beta libraries were built with iRepertoire HTBI primers and CDR3-region Arm-PCR. TCRdb redid the calling of the multiplex PCR reads with MiXCR, one entry per CDR3 protein. The table records 350,000 to 450,000 distinct CDR3 sequences, over 12% of them present only once. Time point reported: newly diagnosed GD, antithyroid drugs for less than 3 months. From RNA extracted from PBMCs, the TCR library was made. In addition, the sample was reused for a study of T cells in Graves' hyperthyroidism and ophthalmopathy.

The specimen comprised peripheral blood mononuclear cells (PBMCs), sampled at new diagnosis, from a patient treated with antithyroid drugs. The receptors were sampled from a woman aged 35 to 49 with Graves disease.

V usage is TRBV5-1 and J usage is TRBJ1-6; the D gene is possibly TRBD1 (6 bases). Germline values: CDR1 SGHRS, CDR2 YFSETQ. V was clipped by 4 bases and J by 5 bases, with 16 bases between them. The CDR3 covers 16 residues. The CDR3 region is CASSPRWGADNSPLHF. Here the CDR3 DNA reads TGCGCCAGCAGCCCTCGGTGGGGGGCAGATAATTCACCCCTCCACTTT.

At least ten counts were recorded for this clonotype. This chain connects TRBV27 to TRBJ2-3, with D possibly matching TRBD2 (6 bases). Germline V gene data show CDR1 as MNHEY and CDR2 as SMNVEV (reference sequence). With 10 bases removed from V and 0 bases from J, the gap between germline ends came to 17 bases. CDR3 length equals 15 residues. In DNA form, the CDR3 reads TGTGCCATACGCCGGGCGGGATCTAGCACAGATACGCAGTATTTT. Translation gives CAIRRAGSSTDTQYF.

Ten or more counts support this clonotype. The V gene is TRBV18, the J gene TRBJ2-7, with a tentative D call TRBD2 (6 bases). CDR1 is KGHSH and CDR2 is LQKENI in the germline V gene. Trimming cost V 5 bases and J 5 bases, with 13 bases left between them. CDR3 size: 13 residues. CDR3 protein: CASSAGRKDEQYF. For the CDR3, the DNA is TGTGCCAGCTCAGCCGGGAGAAAAGACGAGCAGTACTTC.

The table lists this clonotype with many counts. The rearrangement links TRBV27 to TRBJ2-1; 12 bases map to TRBD2. The germline V gene encodes CDR1 MNHEY and CDR2 SMNVEV (reference sequence). This CDR3 has 17 amino acids. The V segment lost 5 bases and the J segment 8 bases; nucleotides outside the gene matches: 13. The CDR3 sequence is CASSTLGLAGPFHEQFF. The CDR3, as DNA: TGTGCCAGCAGTACCCTAGGACTAGCGGGACCGTTCCATGAGCAGTTCTTC.

About this clonotype: This may be a read error, as it is one base from a much larger clone. CDR3 sequence: CASGFAGRNQPQHF. CDR3 DNA: TGTGCCAGCGGTTTCGCAGGGCGCAATCAGCCCCAGCATTTT. V usage is TRBV12-3 or TRBV12-4 and J usage is TRBJ1-5, with D possibly being TRBD1 (5 bases). CDR3 length equals 14 residues.

The sample holds many counts of this clonotype. The rearrangement joins TRBV29-1 to TRBJ2-3, with TRBD2 matching 10 bases. The CDR3 is 15 amino acids. CDR1 and CDR2 (germline): SQVTM, ANQGSEA. The V gene end was trimmed by 5 bases and the J gene end by 2 bases; junction bases not matched to a gene: 7. The CDR3 loop reads CSVSLAGANTDTQYF. The CDR3 bases are TGCAGCGTTTCTCTAGCGGGGGCGAACACAGATACGCAGTATTTT.